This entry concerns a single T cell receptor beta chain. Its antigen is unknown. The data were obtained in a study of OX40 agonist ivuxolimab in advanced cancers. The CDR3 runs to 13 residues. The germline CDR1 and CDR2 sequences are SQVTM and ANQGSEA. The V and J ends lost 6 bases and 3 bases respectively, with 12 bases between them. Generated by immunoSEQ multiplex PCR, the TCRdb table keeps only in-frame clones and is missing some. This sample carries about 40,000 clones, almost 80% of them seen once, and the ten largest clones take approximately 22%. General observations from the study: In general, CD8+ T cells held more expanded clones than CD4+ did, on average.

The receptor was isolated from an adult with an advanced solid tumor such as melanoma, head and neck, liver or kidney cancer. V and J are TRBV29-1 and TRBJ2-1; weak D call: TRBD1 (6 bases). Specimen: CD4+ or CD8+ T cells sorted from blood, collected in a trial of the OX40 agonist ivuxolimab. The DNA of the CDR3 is TGCAGCGTCGCCGGGACAAACTACAATGAGCAGTTCTTC. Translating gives CSVAGTNYNEQFF.